What follows is one T cell receptor (beta chain) and its context. Antigen unknown. From the 5' RACE reads, TCRdb called clonotypes with MiXCR, one entry per CDR3 protein. Of a few hundred thousand distinct CDR3 sequences listed, around 7% are singletons. CDR3 length: 15 residues. Deletions cut 3 bases from V and 1 base from J, with 9 bases between. Germline-derived CDR1 and CDR2 are KGHSY and FQNENV. This sample is part of a study of T cells after yellow fever vaccination. Findings and limits, study-wide: The CD4 and CD8 compartments had a small share of their clonotypes in common. The booster saw the reappearance of most primary-vaccination clones (approximately 97% CD4, 88% CD8).

The TCR was taken from a man in his late teens or twenties who received the YFV17D yellow fever vaccine. The specimen comprised PBMCs, sampled roughly seven weeks after the first yellow fever vaccination. The chain carries TRBV16 and TRBJ2-2; D is perhaps TRBD1 (5 bases). In DNA, the CDR3 is TGTGCCAGCAGCCAGGTCAGGGTGAACACCGGGGAGCTGTTTTTT. Its translation: CASSQVRVNTGELFF.